A selection of T cell receptor beta chains follows, all from one sample in a study of PD-L1 blockade in urothelial cancer. Measured with immunoSEQ multiplex PCR; TCRdb has only the in-frame clones, and not every one. The table lists tens of thousands of clones, just over 85% of them singletons. The material sequenced was PBMCs, taken around atezolizumab (anti-PD-L1) treatment. Every receptor here comes from a man between 50 and 59 years old with urothelial cancer. The CDR3 runs from the conserved cysteine through the conserved F or W. D genes are given only for firm matches. Some rows have no size entry. The others give once, few or many, or a class for an expanded clone.

size,D,V,J,DNA,CDR3
once,TRBD2,TRBV11-1,TRBJ2-1,TGTGCCAGCAGGAAGAGGGAGGGTGAGCAGTTCTTC,CASRKREGEQFF
once,TRBD1,TRBV7-3,TRBJ1-1,TGTGCCAGCAGCCCGCGGACAGGGCCCGCCGACACTGAAGCTTTCTTT,CASSPRTGPADTEAFF
NA,NA,TRBV6-6,TRBJ1-4,TGTGCCAGCAGTTACTTCCCAGTTAATGAAAAACTGTTTTTT,CASSYFPVNEKLFF
NA,TRBD2,TRBV28,TRBJ2-3,TGTGCCAGCAACTCACGGGGGGGCTTAACAGATACGCAGTATTTT,CASNSRGGLTDTQYF
NA,NA,TRBV6-1,TRBJ2-7,TGTGCCAGCAGTGAGGCAGGTTTTCTTTACGAGCAGTACTTC,CASSEAGFLYEQYF
NA,NA,TRBV15,TRBJ1-5,TGTGCCACCAGCAGAGATTATAGCAATCAGCCCCAGCATTTT,CATSRDYSNQPQHF
NA,NA,TRBV18,TRBJ2-7,TGTGCCAGCTCACCACTGGCAGGGCCAAGCTCCTACGAGCAGTACTTC,CASSPLAGPSSYEQYF
NA,NA,TRBV11-2,TRBJ2-7,TGTGCCAGCAGCTTAACTATAGACTCCTACGAGCAGTACTTC,CASSLTIDSYEQYF
NA,TRBD1,TRBV5-4,TRBJ2-7,TGTGCCAGCAGCCAGGGACAGGGCATGTACTACGAGCAGTACTTC,CASSQGQGMYYEQYF
NA,TRBD2,TRBV4-2,TRBJ2-1,TGTGCCAGCAGCCCCCAGGGTAGCGGGAGGGTAGAGCAGTTCTTC,CASSPQGSGRVEQFF
few,NA,TRBV15,TRBJ2-7,TGTGCCACCAGCAGAGGGGCCCACGGGAGCCAGCAGTACTTC,CATSRGAHGSQQYF
once,TRBD1,TRBV6-6,TRBJ2-7,TGTGCCAGCAGTGAGGGGACAGCCTACGAGCAGTACTTC,CASSEGTAYEQYF
once,NA,TRBV2,TRBJ1-2,TGTGCCAGCAGTGAGAGAGGCGCGGGCTATGGCTACACCTTC,CASSERGAGYGYTF
NA,NA,TRBV9,TRBJ2-3,TGTGCCAGCAGCGTGATTAGTACAGATACGCAGTATTTT,CASSVISTDTQYF
NA,TRBD1,TRBV9,TRBJ2-2,TGTGCCAGCAGCACCCGGACAGGGGAGGAAACCGGGGAGCTGTTTTTT,CASSTRTGEETGELFF
NA,TRBD2,TRBV7-8,TRBJ2-1,TGTGCCAGCAGCTCGGGACTAGCGGGATCGTTATACAATGAGCAGTTCTTC,CASSSGLAGSLYNEQFF
medium-sized,TRBD2,TRBV6-5,TRBJ2-7,TGTGCCAGCCAGGGCAAGCGGGGCCCCTACGAGCAGTACTTC,CASQGKRGPYEQYF
once,NA,TRBV7-2,TRBJ2-5,TGTGCCAGCAGCAACTCACAGGGTCGGCAAGAGACCCAGTACTTC,CASSNSQGRQETQYF
once,NA,TRBV10-2,TRBJ1-1,TGCGCCAGCACCGAGAGGGTTGGAGCCACTGAAGCTTTCTTT,CASTERVGATEAFF
few,NA,TRBV7-9,TRBJ2-7,TGTGCCAGCAGCGCGACAGTGGGATTGTACTTC,CASSATVGLYF
NA,NA,TRBV9,TRBJ2-2,TGTGCCAGCAGCTCCGGTCCCTCCGGGGAGCTGTTTTTT,CASSSGPSGELFF
NA,TRBD1,TRBV28,TRBJ1-6,TGTGCCAGCAGTTTGGGAGGACAGGGGGCCGGCTATAATTCACCCCTCCACTTT,CASSLGGQGAGYNSPLHF
NA,NA,TRBV11-2,TRBJ2-2,TGTGCCAGCAGCTTAGCGAGGAACACCGGGGAGCTGTTTTTT,CASSLARNTGELFF
NA,NA,TRBV15,TRBJ2-1,TGTGCCACCAGCATCCGACCCGGAGGGAGAGAGCAGTTCTTC,CATSIRPGGREQFF